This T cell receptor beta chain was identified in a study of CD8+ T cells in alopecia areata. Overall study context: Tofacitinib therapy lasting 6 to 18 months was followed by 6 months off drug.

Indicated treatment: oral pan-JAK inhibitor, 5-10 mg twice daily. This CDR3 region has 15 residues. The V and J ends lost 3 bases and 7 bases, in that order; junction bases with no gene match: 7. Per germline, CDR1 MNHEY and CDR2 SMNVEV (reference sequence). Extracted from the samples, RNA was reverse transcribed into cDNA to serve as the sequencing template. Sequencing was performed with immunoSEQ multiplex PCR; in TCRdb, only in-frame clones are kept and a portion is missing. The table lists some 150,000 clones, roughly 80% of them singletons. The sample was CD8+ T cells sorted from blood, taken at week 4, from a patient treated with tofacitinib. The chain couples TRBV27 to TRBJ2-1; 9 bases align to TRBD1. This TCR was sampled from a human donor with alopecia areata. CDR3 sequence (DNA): TGTGCCAGCAGTTTCGGTACAGGGGGCAGGAATGAGCAGTTCTTC. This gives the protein CASSFGTGGRNEQFF.